This passage covers 18 T cell receptor beta chains from one sample sequenced in a study of T-cell memory formation after mild COVID-19. Each CDR3 protein gets one entry after TCRdb re-called the 5' RACE reads with MiXCR. This table has under 300,000 distinct CDR3 sequences, 7.5% to 10% appearing once. Sequenced sample: PBMCs or a T cell subset sorted from them (not recorded which). The receptors here all came from a man between 18 and 35 years old who had mild COVID-19 (a few samples of this study predate the infection). Cell type and time point are not known.

The chain employs TRBV4-3 and TRBJ1-2; maybe TRBD1 (5 bases). The V end was cut by 1 base, the J end by 4 bases, with 13 bases between. CDR3 length equals 15 residues. Germline V gene sequence: CDR1 LGHNA, CDR2 YSLEER. CDR3 amino acids: CASSQGFDRLYGYTF. The CDR3 nucleotides read TGCGCCAGCAGCCAAGGGTTTGACAGACTCTATGGCTACACCTTC.

A few counts support this clonotype. CDR3: CASSLAYGQEEEQYF. The CDR3 DNA reads as TGCGCCAGCAGCTTGGCCTACGGACAGGAGGAAGAGCAGTACTTC. This chain connects TRBV5-1 to TRBJ2-7; 7 bases agree with TRBD1. V lost 0 bases, J lost 7 bases, and 10 bases stayed unmatched. The germline gives CDR1 SGHRS, CDR2 YFSETQ. CDR3 size: 15 residues.

This chain links TRBV5-1 with TRBJ2-3; 7 nucleotides agree with TRBD1. The ends lost 2 bases at V and 5 bases at J; junction bases unmatched: 8. CDR1 SGHRS and CDR2 YFSETQ come from the germline V gene. The CDR3 consists of 15 residues. CDR3 nucleotides: TGCGCCAGCAGCTTCAGACAGGGTGGCGGAGATACGCAGTATTTT. Translating gives CASSFRQGGGDTQYF.

This clonotype was detected only a few times. V and J are TRBV7-6 and TRBJ2-5; 10 bases line up with TRBD2. Germline V gives CDR1 SGHVS, CDR2 FNYEAQ. The CDR3 runs 16 residues. The J segment lost 5 bases and the V segment lost 4 bases, leaving 10 bases of the junction unmatched. The CDR3 nucleotides read TGTGCCAGCAGCTCACTAGCGGGGCCGCGCCTCGAGACCCAGTACTTC. The encoded protein is CASSSLAGPRLETQYF.

This clonotype was counted at least ten times. This chain uses TRBV20-1 with TRBJ2-1; TRBD1 might be the D (6 bases). The CDR3 has 13 residues. V was cut by 4 bases and J by 6 bases, with 13 bases left in between. The germline gives CDR1 DFQATT, CDR2 SNEGSKA (reference sequence). The CDR3 region is CSAIQGMANEQFF. In DNA, the CDR3 is TGCAGTGCTATACAGGGTATGGCCAATGAGCAGTTCTTC.

This rearrangement joins TRBV5-1 to TRBJ2-3, with 8 positions matching TRBD2. V lost 7 bases and J lost 1; bases outside the gene matches: 5. Germline loops: CDR1 SGHRS, CDR2 YFSETQ. There are 14 residues in the CDR3. The CDR3 loop is CASDEAGGTDTQYF. DNA of the CDR3: TGCGCCAGCGACGAAGCGGGGGGCACAGATACGCAGTATTTT. The variable domain in full, with the rest retrieved from reference TRBV5-1 and TRBJ2-3, is KAGVTQTPRYLIKTRGQQVTLSCSPISGHRSVSWYQQTPGQGLQFLFEYFSETQRNKGNFPGRFSGRQFSNSRSEMNVSTLELGDSALYLCASDEAGGTDTQYFGPGTRLTVL.

This clonotype came up a few times. The chain uses TRBV9 and TRBJ2-5; 7 positions match TRBD2. Unmatched junction bases numbered 7, after V lost 4 bases and J lost 4 bases. The germline gives CDR1 SGDLS, CDR2 YYNGEE. This CDR3 is built from 14 residues. For the CDR3, the DNA is TGTGCCAGCAGCCCCTTGGGGGGGGGAGAGACCCAGTACTTC. Translation: CASSPLGGGETQYF.

The chain employs TRBV10-1 and TRBJ2-7; 12 nucleotides line up with TRBD2. The germline gives CDR1 WNHNN, CDR2 SYGVQD (reference sequence). V lost 0 bases and J lost 3; bases outside the gene matches: 3. The CDR3 is made up of 16 amino acids. The CDR3 region has the DNA TGCGCCAGCAGTGAGTCACAGACTAGCGGGGGCTACGAGCAGTACGTC. As protein: CASSESQTSGGYEQYV.

This clonotype was seen many times. This chain links TRBV20-1 with TRBJ1-3; weak D call: TRBD1 (5 bases). V shed 2 bases and J shed 0 bases, with 8 bases lying between them. The CDR3 has 14 amino acids. CDR1 DFQATT and CDR2 SNEGSKA come from the germline V gene (reference sequence). CDR3 in DNA: TGCAGTGCTAGACAGGGTAGCTCTGGAAACACCATATATTTT. Translation: CSARQGSSGNTIYF.

CDR3 sequence: CSARRQGVWDEQFF. CDR3 bases: TGCAGTGCTAGAAGACAGGGCGTTTGGGATGAGCAGTTCTTC. The chain recombines TRBV20-1 with TRBJ2-1; 7 bases are a match to TRBD1. There are 14 residues in the CDR3. Germline lookup yields CDR1 DFQATT and CDR2 SNEGSKA (reference sequence). Unmatched junction bases numbered 9, after V lost 2 bases and J lost 8 bases.

With regard to this clonotype: One end of the junction does not line up with germline, which may come from a read error. The CDR3 sequence is CASSRGRGGATNEKMFF. CDR3 DNA sequence: TGTGCCAGTAGTCGAGGTCGAGGGGGAGCAACTAATGAAAAAATGTTTTTT. The J gene is TRBJ1-4, the V gene TRBV19; TRBD1 might be the D (6 bases). CDR3 length: 17 amino acids. Germline CDR1 and CDR2: LNHDA and SQIVND (reference sequence).

This clonotype was recorded a few times. The chain is built from TRBV7-9 and TRBJ1-1; no definite D call. Germline V gene data show CDR1 as SEHNR and CDR2 as FQNEAQ (reference sequence). V lost 5 bases and J 4 bases, leaving 17 bases between the germline ends. The CDR3 has 15 amino acids. Here the CDR3 reads CASSPFRGSGTEAFF. CDR3 nucleotides: TGTGCCAGCAGCCCGTTCCGGGGTTCGGGCACTGAAGCTTTCTTT.

This clonotype came up many times. This sequence joins TRBV12-3 or TRBV12-4 and TRBJ2-1, with D possibly matching TRBD1 (6 bases). With 7 bases removed from V and 0 bases from J, the gap between germline ends came to 13 bases. The CDR3 contains 15 residues. The CDR3 loop is CASTRGQSSYNEQFF. The CDR3 region has the DNA TGTGCCAGCACTCGCGGACAGAGCTCCTACAATGAGCAGTTCTTC.

This clonotype was detected only a few times. This chain uses TRBV15 with TRBJ1-1, with D unclear. This CDR3 has 15 amino acids. Trimming took off 5 bases at V and 0 bases at J, with 13 bases between the two ends. In germline, CDR1 is LNHNV, CDR2 YYDKDF (reference sequence). The CDR3, as DNA: TGTGCCACCAGCCGCCGATGGGCCTTGAACACTGAAGCTTTCTTT. It specifies CATSRRWALNTEAFF.

This clonotype was picked up a small number of times. CDR3 sequence (DNA): TGCGCCAGCAGCCATACCCAGAACACTGAAGCTTTCTTT. This gives the protein CASSHTQNTEAFF. The chain joins TRBV4-1 to TRBJ1-1; no clear D. The CDR3 totals 13 residues. Germline loops: CDR1 MGHRA, CDR2 YSYEKL. V lost 3 bases and J 1 base, leaving 6 bases between the germline ends.

The chain uses TRBV5-1 and TRBJ2-3; TRBD2 matches 11 bases. The junction had 10 bases not matched to a gene; V was cut back by 4 bases and J by 0 bases. The CDR3 is 18 residues long. Germline values: CDR1 SGHRS, CDR2 YFSETQ. CDR3 bases: TGCGCCAGCAGCCTGGGACTAGCGGCGCGTACTAGCACAGATACGCAGTATTTT. Protein sequence: CASSLGLAARTSTDTQYF.

The sample holds a few counts of this clonotype. The chain uses TRBV5-1 and TRBJ1-1; 8 positions agree with TRBD1. CDR1 and CDR2 from the germline V gene are SGHRS and YFSETQ. V lost 4 bases, J lost 5 bases, and 10 bases stayed unmatched. The CDR3 length is 15 residues. In nucleotides, the CDR3 is TGCGCCAGCAGCACATTACAGGGGGAAAGGACTGAAGCTTTCTTT. Its translation is CASSTLQGERTEAFF.

This clonotype has just a few counts. V and J are TRBV11-3 and TRBJ2-3; D tentatively fits TRBD1 or TRBD2 (6 bases each). The V gene lost 5 bases and the J gene lost 5 bases, with 11 bases spanning the gap. Germline-derived CDR1 and CDR2 are SGHNT and YENEEA. The CDR3 runs 13 residues. The CDR3 region has the DNA TGTGCCAGCAGCCGGGGGCCGGAAGATACGCAGTATTTT. It yields the protein CASSRGPEDTQYF.